This T cell receptor (beta chain) was sequenced during a study of T cell repertoires in cytomegalovirus infection. At the level of the study: Selection of CMV epitopes for the study included recently identified HLA-C-restricted and well-studied HLA-B-restricted ones. Public TCR beta signatures marked donors with CMV infection and the matching HLA. Study-level findings and limits: In two of eight donors, the top clonotype was HLA-C-restricted CMV-specific.

Comment on this clonotype: No antigen is known for it.

Trimming at V came to 1 base and at J to 3 bases, leaving 8 bases not matched to a gene. This CDR3 is built from 17 residues. Germline assignment: CDR1 LGHNA and CDR2 YNFKEQ. One entry per CDR3 protein results from TCRdb running MiXCR on the reads. The sample consists of 750,000 to 950,000 distinct CDR3 sequences, just under 30% of them appearing once. The gene calls are TRBV4-2 and TRBJ2-7; 11 nucleotides line up with TRBD2. Here the sequenced sample was cultured CD8+ T cells from PBMCs, taken from culture after CMV antigen stimulation. This sequence was found in a human donor in good health (CMV status not recorded). Some clones in this sample may be carry-over from other donors' samples. CDR3 bases: TGTGCCAGCAGCCAAGGGGTAGCGGGGGGGGGAGACTACGAGCAGTACTTC. As protein: CASSQGVAGGGDYEQYF.